The rows below give T cell receptor beta chains drawn from one sample of a study of T cell responses to AZD1222 COVID-19 vaccine. Sequenced by immunoSEQ multiplex PCR; TCRdb stores in-frame clones only, minus some. The sample lists approximately 120,000 clones, approximately 88% occurring once. This specimen was peripheral blood, taken on day 0 of AZD1222 vaccination. The receptors stem from an adult in good health. CDR3s leave out the opening cysteine and the closing phenylalanine or tryptophan. A D gene is named only where the DNA matches it firmly.

TRBV5-1	13	.	ASSLSVGIDTEAF
TRBV27	10	.	ASSLEGETQY
TRBV9	14	.	ASSVGGGVAKNIQY
TRBV6-1	12	.	ASSEYRGKYEQY
TRBV18	11	.	ASSPDFSYEQY
TRBV27	11	.	ASSPALNYGYT
TRBV13	13	.	ASSLGGQGFYGYT
TRBV12-5	11	.	ASGLVPDYGYT
TRBV18	14	.	ASSPRTIESNYGYT
TRBV15	10	TRBD1	ATSTNRGGYT
TRBV11-2	10	.	ASSLSAVGQY
TRBV7-9	15	.	ASSLGIEGLSSYEQY
TRBV4-1	15	.	ASRFVGVTSGANVLT
TRBV5-4	13	TRBD1	ASSTRTGGDSPLH
TRBV2	9	.	ATDRNTEAF
TRBV6-4	12	.	ASSSDNNCDEQY
TRBV10-3	12	TRBD1	AIRTGTGNYGYT
TRBV2	14	.	ASREREMSGANVLT
TRBV6-4	13	TRBD1	ASSHGQGSNYGYT
TRBV29-1	14	TRBD1	SVERPQGAGTGELF
TRBV27	15	.	ASSPTSSGQSHQPQH
TRBV5-1	14	.	ASSPPSAPVTGELF
TRBV5-1	12	TRBD1	ASSPGTGNEKLF
TRBV29-1	11	.	SVQTRVMAEAF
TRBV18	11	.	ASSREGNQPQH
TRBV6-5	13	.	ASSLSPTRADEQF